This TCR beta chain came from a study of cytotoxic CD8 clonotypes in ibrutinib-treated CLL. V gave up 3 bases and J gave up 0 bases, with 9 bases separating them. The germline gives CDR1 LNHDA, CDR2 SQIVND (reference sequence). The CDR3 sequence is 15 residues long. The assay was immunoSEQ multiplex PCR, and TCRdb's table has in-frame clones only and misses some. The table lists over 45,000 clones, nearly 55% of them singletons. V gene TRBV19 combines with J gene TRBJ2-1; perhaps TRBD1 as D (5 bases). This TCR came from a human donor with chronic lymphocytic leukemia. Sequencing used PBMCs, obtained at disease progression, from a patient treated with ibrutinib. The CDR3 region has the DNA TGTGCCAGTAGTATCGGACAAAGCTCCTACAATGAGCAGTTCTTC. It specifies CASSIGQSSYNEQFF.